These 9 T cell receptor beta chains originate from one sample sequenced in a study of human T cells and chemical hapten exposure (dated by TCRdb to the early 2020s). What this sample's time point label stands for: healthy volunteer bleed at 6 weeks. Total RNA was isolated from unfractionated whole blood collected in Tempus Blood RNA tubes. To prepare the library, RACE was applied. The data were produced on a NextSeq 500. TCRdb redid the processing of the public reads, applying fastp at Q25 and MiXCR, and retained in-frame beta chains. For every CDR3 protein sequence, its rows merge into one entry that carries the most common genes and DNA. Recorded for this sample are about 65,000 distinct CDR3 sequences; 6% to 7% of them occurred a single time. The top ten constitute roughly 3.5% of the sample. Sequencing input: whole blood. Receptor source: a female donor in good health. Some clones in this sample may be carry-over from other donors' samples.

This clonotype has ten or more counts. The chain employs TRBV7-8 and TRBJ2-3; tentatively, D is TRBD1 or TRBD2 (5 bases each). CDR1 SGHVS and CDR2 FQNEAQ come from the germline V gene. CDR3 length equals 15 residues. V gave up 5 bases and J gave up 1 base, with 13 bases separating them. For the CDR3, the DNA is TGTGCCAGCAGCCTCCGGGACCGCCGCACAGATACGCAGTATTTT. This translates into CASSLRDRRTDTQYF.

The rearrangement joins TRBV2 to TRBJ2-6, with D perhaps TRBD1 (6 bases). The CDR3 is 15 residues long. Germline V gene sequence: CDR1 SNHLY, CDR2 FYNNEI. The V end was cut by 7 bases, the J end by 5 bases, with 15 bases between. The CDR3 DNA follows: TGTGCCAGCACCGGACAGTTTTCCCGGGCCAACGTCCTGACTTTC. It yields the protein CASTGQFSRANVLTF.

The rearrangement links TRBV20-1 to TRBJ2-3, with 9 nucleotides matching TRBD2. Per germline, CDR1 DFQATT and CDR2 SNEGSKA (reference sequence). This CDR3 spans 16 amino acids. After removal of 4 bases from V and 4 bases from J, the junction contained 12 bases not matched to a gene. The CDR3 DNA follows: TGCAGTGCTATACCCTTCGCGGGAGGGCCGCCAGATACGCAGTATTTT. It yields the protein CSAIPFAGGPPDTQYF.

In this sample, this clonotype turned up a few times. The chain uses TRBV27 and TRBJ2-5; D may be TRBD1 (5 bases). V lost 5 bases to trimming and J lost 2 bases, with 12 bases between them. The CDR3 runs 14 residues. The V gene's germline CDR1 is MNHEY and CDR2 SMNVEV (reference sequence). The DNA for the CDR3 is TGTGCCAGCAGTGGCGGACACAAACAAGAGACCCAGTACTTC. Translated, it gives CASSGGHKQETQYF.

This clonotype was found a few times. This sequence joins TRBV28 and TRBJ1-4; D is unclear. There are 13 residues in the CDR3. V gave up 6 bases and J gave up 0 bases, with 5 bases separating them. CDR1 and CDR2 (germline): MDHEN, SYDVKM. The CDR3 protein is CASSSATNEKLFF. In nucleotides, the CDR3 is TGTGCCAGCAGCTCGGCAACTAATGAAAAACTGTTTTTT.

In this sample, this clonotype turned up many times. This chain links TRBV10-3 with TRBJ1-5; unclear D gene. V lost 4 bases and J 4 bases, leaving 5 bases between the germline ends. The CDR3 consists of 12 residues. The germline V gene encodes CDR1 ENHRY and CDR2 SYGVKD. The CDR3 nucleotides are TGTGCCATCAGTGCCCAAAATCAGCCCCAGCATTTT. Its translation is CAISAQNQPQHF.

The table lists this clonotype with many counts. The chain carries TRBV6-6 and TRBJ2-3; TRBD1 agrees at 8 bases. V lost 4 bases to trimming and J lost 0 bases; unmatched junction nucleotides: 9. CDR1 is MNHNY and CDR2 is SVGAGI in the germline V gene (reference sequence). The CDR3 extends over 17 amino acids. The CDR3, as DNA: TGTGCCAGCAGTTCGGGTCAGGGGGCACATAGCACAGATACGCAGTATTTT. This sequence encodes CASSSGQGAHSTDTQYF.

At least ten counts were recorded for this clonotype. The chain recombines TRBV10-3 with TRBJ2-4, with 9 positions matching TRBD1. The CDR3 extends over 13 amino acids. Germline trimming cut 4 bases from V and 6 bases from J; bases unmatched to any gene: 1. Germline assignment: CDR1 ENHRY and CDR2 SYGVKD. CDR3 loop: CAISGGQGNIQYF. The CDR3, as DNA: TGTGCCATCAGTGGGGGACAGGGAAACATTCAGTACTTC.

This clonotype is medium-sized (0.01 to 0.1%) by share. The chain is built from TRBV20-1 and TRBJ1-6; tentative D call: TRBD1 (5 bases). V was trimmed by 2 bases and J by 7 bases, leaving 15 bases between them. The CDR3 has 15 residues. CDR1 and CDR2 from the germline V gene are DFQATT and SNEGSKA (reference sequence). The CDR3 DNA reads as TGCAGTGCTAGAAGTCCACAGGTCAACAATTCACCCCTCCACTTT. It specifies CSARSPQVNNSPLHF.